What follows is one TCR beta chain and its context. Its antigen remains unidentified. The data belong to a study of cytomegalovirus exposure and HLA in healthy donors. Study-wide background: Genetic ancestry analysis placed more than 80% of the 300 to 500 donors that were genotyped in the Caucasian-associated cluster.

Trimming removed 1 base from V and 9 bases from J, with 16 bases in between. CDR3 length: 16 amino acids. Germline lookup yields CDR1 SGHTA and CDR2 FQGNSA. Study results and caveats: The study designated 150 to 200 TCR beta chains cytomegalovirus-associated. Fewer N-insertions (relative to the approximately 700-donor mean) were reportedly seen in an Asian-associated ancestry cluster in a later analysis.

Vbeta (60) and Jbeta (13) primers were used in the PCR. Assay: immunoSEQ multiplex PCR; the TCRdb copy retains only in-frame clones and omits some. The profile covers roughly 190,000 clones, with about 85% appearing a single time and around 1.5% taken by the ten largest. Material: PBMCs. The TCR comes from a woman in her forties or fifties in good health and CMV-seronegative. The chain joins TRBV7-2 to TRBJ1-6, with D tentatively TRBD1 (5 bases). CDR3 bases: TGTGCCAGCAGCTTAGGGGGGGGTTGGTTAGGTTCACCCCTCCACTTT. This translates into CASSLGGGWLGSPLHF.